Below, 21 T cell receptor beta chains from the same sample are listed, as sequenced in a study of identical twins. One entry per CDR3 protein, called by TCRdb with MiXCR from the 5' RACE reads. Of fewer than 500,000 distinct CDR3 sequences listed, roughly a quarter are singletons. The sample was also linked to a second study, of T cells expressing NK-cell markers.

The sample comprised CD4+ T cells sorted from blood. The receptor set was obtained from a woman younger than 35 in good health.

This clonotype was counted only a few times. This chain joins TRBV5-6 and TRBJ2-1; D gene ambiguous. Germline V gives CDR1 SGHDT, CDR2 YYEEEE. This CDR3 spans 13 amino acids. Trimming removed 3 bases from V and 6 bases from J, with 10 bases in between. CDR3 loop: CASSSAGSNEQFF. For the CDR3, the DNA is TGTGCCAGCAGCTCCGCAGGTTCCAATGAGCAGTTCTTC.

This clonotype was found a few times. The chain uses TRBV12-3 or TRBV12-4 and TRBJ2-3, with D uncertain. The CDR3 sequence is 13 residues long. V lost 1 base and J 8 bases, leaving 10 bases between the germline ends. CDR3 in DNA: TGTGCCAGCAGTTTAGAGGTTCTCTTTACGCAGTATTTT. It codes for CASSLEVLFTQYF.

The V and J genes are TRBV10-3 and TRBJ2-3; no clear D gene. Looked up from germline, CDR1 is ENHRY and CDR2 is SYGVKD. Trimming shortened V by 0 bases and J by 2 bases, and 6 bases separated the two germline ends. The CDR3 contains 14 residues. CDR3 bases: TGTGCCATCAGTGAGTCTGGAATCACAGATACGCAGTATTTT. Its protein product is CAISESGITDTQYF.

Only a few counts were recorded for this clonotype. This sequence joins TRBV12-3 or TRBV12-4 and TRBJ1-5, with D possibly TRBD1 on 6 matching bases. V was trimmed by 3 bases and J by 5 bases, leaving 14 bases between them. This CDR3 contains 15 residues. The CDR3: CASSFNNRVDQPQHF. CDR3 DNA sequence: TGTGCCAGCAGTTTTAATAACAGGGTAGATCAGCCCCAGCATTTT.

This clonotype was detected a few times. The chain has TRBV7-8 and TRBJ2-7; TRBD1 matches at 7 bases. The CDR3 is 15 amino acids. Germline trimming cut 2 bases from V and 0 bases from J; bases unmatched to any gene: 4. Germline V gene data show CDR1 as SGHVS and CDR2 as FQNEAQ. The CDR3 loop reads CASSLQTGSSYEQYF. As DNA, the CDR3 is TGTGCCAGCAGCTTACAGACAGGGTCCTCCTACGAGCAGTACTTC.

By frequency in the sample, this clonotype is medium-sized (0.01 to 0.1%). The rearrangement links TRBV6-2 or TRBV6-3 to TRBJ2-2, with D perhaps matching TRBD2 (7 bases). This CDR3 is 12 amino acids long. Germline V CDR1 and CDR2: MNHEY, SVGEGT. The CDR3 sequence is CGSGTYTGELFF. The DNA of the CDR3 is TGTGGAAGCGGGACATACACCGGGGAGCTGTTTTTT.

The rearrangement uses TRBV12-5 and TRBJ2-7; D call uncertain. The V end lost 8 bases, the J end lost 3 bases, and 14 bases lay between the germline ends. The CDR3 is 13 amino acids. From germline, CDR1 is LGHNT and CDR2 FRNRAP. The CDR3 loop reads CASSNSLLYEQYF. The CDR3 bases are TGTGCTAGTAGCAACAGTTTACTCTACGAGCAGTACTTC.

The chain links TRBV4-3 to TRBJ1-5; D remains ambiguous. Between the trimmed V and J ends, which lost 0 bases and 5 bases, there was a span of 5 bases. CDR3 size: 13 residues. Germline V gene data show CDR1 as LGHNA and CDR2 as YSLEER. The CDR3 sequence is CASSQDLDQPQHF. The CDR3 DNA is TGCGCCAGCAGCCAAGATTTGGATCAGCCCCAGCATTTT.

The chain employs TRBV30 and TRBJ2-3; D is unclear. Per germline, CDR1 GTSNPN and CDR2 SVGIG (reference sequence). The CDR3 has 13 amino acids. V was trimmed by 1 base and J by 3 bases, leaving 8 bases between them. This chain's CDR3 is CAWSGGITDTQYF. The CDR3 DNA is TGTGCCTGGAGTGGGGGAATAACAGATACGCAGTATTTT.

CDR3 in amino acids: CASSPYPTYNEQFF. Written as DNA, the CDR3 is TGTGCCAGCAGTCCTTATCCCACCTACAATGAGCAGTTCTTC. The chain links TRBV6-1 to TRBJ2-1; no firm D call. With 5 bases removed from V and 2 bases from J, the gap between germline ends came to 10 bases. This CDR3 is 14 amino acids long. Germline V gene data show CDR1 as MNHNS and CDR2 as SASEGT.

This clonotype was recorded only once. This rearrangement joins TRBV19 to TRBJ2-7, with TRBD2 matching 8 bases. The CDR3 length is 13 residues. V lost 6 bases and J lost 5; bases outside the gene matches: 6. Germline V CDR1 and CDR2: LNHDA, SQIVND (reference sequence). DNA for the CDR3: TGTGCCAGTAGCTCTAGGCGGGGGGACGAGCAGTACTTC. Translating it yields CASSSRRGDEQYF.

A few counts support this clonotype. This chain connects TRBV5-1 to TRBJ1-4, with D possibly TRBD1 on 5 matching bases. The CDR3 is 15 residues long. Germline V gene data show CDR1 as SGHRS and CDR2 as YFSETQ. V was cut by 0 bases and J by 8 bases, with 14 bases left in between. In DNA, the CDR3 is TGCGCCAGCAGCTTGGTCGGCGGTAGGGGCGAAAAACTGTTTTTT. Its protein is CASSLVGGRGEKLFF.

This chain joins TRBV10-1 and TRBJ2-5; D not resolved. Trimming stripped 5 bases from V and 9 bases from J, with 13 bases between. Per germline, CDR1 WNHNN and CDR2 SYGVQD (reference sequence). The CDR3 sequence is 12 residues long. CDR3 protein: CASSRDWSPQYF. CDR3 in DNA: TGCGCCAGCAGTAGAGACTGGAGTCCCCAGTACTTC.

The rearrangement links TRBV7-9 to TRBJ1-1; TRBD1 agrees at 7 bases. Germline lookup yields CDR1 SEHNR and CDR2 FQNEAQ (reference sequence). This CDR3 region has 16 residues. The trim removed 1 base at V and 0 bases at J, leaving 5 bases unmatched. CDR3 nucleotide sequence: TGTGCCAGCAGCTTAGGGCCCGGGACAGTGAACACTGAAGCTTTCTTT. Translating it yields CASSLGPGTVNTEAFF.

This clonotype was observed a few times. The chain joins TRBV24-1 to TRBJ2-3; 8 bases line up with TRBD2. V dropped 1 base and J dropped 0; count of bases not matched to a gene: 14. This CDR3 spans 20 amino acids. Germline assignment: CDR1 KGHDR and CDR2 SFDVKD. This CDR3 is CATSDFGLVRTSRSTDTQYF. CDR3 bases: TGTGCCACCAGTGATTTTGGATTGGTCCGGACTAGCAGAAGCACAGATACGCAGTATTTT.

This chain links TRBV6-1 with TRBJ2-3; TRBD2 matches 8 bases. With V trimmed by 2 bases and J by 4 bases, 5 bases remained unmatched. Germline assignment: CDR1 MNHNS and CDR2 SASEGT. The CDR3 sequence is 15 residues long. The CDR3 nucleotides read TGTGCCAGCAGTGAATTCGCGGGAGGATCAGATACGCAGTATTTT. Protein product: CASSEFAGGSDTQYF.

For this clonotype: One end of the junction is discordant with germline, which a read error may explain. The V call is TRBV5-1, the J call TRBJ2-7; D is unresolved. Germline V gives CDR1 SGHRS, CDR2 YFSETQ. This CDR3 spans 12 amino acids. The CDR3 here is CASSLESGPDDF. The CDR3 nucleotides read TGCGCCAGCAGCTTAGAGTCTGGGCCCGATGACTTC.

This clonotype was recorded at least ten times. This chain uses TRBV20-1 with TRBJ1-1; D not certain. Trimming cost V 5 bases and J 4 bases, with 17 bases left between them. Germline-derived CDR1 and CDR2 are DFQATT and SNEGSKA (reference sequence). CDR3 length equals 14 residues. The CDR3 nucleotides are TGCAGTGCTCATCGGGGAGCGTTGGGCACTGAAGCTTTCTTT. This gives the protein CSAHRGALGTEAFF.

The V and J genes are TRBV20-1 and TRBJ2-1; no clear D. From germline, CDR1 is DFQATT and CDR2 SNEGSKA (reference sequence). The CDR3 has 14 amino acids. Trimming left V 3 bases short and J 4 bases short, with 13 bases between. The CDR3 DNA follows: TGCAGTGCTAGTTCGGTGGGCGGATACAATGAGCAGTTCTTC. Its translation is CSASSVGGYNEQFF.

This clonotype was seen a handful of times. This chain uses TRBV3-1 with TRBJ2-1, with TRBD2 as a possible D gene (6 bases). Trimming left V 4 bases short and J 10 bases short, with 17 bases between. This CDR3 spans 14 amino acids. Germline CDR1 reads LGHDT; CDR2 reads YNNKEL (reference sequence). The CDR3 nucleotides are TGTGCCAGCAGCCGTTTTAGGCGGGAAGGGGAGCAGTTCTTC. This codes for CASSRFRREGEQFF.

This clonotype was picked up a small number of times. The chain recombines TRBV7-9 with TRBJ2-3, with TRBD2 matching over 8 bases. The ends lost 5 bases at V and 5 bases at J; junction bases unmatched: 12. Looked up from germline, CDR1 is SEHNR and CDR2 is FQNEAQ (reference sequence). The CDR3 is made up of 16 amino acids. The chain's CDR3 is CASSQERGLELDTQYF. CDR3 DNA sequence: TGTGCCAGCAGCCAAGAGCGGGGACTAGAATTAGATACGCAGTATTTT.